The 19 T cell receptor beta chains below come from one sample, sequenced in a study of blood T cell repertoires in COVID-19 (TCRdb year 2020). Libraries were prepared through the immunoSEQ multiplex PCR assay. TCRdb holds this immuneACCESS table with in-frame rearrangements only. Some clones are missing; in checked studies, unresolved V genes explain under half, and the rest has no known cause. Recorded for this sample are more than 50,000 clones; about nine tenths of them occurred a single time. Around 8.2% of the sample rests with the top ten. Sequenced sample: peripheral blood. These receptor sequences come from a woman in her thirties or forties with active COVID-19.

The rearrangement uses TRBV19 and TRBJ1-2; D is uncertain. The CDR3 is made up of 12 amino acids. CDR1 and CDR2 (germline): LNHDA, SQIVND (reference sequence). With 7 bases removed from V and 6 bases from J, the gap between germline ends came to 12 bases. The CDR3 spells CASTLGGNGYTF. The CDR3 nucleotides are TGTGCCAGTACCCTAGGAGGGAATGGCTACACCTTC.

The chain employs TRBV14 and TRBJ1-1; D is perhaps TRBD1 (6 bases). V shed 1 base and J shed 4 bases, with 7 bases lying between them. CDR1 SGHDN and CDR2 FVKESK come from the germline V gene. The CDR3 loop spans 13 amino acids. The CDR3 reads CASSQVRGTEAFF. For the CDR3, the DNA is TGTGCCAGCAGCCAAGTCAGGGGCACTGAAGCTTTCTTT.

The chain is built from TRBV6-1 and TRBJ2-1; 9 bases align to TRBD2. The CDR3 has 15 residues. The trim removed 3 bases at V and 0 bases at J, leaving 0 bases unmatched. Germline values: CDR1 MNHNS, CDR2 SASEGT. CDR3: CASSERGGSYNEQFF. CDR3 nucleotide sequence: TGTGCCAGCAGTGAGCGGGGGGGCTCCTACAATGAGCAGTTCTTC.

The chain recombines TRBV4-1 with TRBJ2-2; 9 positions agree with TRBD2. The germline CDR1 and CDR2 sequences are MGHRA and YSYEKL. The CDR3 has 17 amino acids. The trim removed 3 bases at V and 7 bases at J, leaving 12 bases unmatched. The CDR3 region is CASSQNNPGLANGELFF. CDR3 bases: TGCGCCAGCAGCCAGAATAATCCGGGACTAGCAAACGGGGAGCTGTTTTTT.

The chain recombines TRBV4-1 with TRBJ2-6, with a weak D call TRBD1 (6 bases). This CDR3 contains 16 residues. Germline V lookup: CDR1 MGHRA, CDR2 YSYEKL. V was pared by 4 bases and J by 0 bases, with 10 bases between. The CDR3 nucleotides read TGCGCCAGCAGCCTCCAACAGGGCTCTGGGGCCAACGTCCTGACTTTC. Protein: CASSLQQGSGANVLTF.

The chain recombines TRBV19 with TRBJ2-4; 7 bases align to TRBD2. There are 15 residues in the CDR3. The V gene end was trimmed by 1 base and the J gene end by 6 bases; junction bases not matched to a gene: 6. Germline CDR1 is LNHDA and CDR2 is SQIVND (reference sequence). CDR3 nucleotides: TGTGCCAGTAGTATAGGGCCTGGGGAGGGAAACATTCAGTACTTC. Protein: CASSIGPGEGNIQYF. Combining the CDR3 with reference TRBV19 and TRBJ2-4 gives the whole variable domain DGGITQSPKYLFRKEGQNVTLSCEQNLNHDAMYWYRQDPGQGLRLIYYSQIVNDFQKGDIAEGYSVSREKKESFPLTVTSAQKNPTAFYLCASSIGPGEGNIQYFGAGTRLSVL.

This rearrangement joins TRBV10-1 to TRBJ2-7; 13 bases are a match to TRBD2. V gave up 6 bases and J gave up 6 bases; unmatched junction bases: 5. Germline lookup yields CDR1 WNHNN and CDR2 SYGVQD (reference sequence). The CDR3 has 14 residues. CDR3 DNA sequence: TGCGCCAGCAGCGGTCGGACTAGCGGGGGCGAGCAGTACTTC. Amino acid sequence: CASSGRTSGGEQYF.

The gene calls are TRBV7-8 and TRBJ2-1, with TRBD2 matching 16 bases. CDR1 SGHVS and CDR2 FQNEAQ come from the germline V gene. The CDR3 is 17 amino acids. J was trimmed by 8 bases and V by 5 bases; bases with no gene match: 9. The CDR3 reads CASSPGTSGGAADEQFF. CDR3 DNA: TGTGCCAGCAGCCCCGGGACTAGCGGGGGGGCTGCGGATGAGCAGTTCTTC.

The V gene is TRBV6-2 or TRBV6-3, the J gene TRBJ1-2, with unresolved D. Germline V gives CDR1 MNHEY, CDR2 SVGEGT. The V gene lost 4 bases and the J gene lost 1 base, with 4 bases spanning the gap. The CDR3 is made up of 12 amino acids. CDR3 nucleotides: TGTGCCAGCAGTTTCGGTAACTATGGCTACACCTTC. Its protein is CASSFGNYGYTF.

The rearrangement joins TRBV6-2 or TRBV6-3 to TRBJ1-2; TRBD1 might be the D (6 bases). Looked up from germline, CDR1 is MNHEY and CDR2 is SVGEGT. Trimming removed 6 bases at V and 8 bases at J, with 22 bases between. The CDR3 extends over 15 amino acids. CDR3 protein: CASSLSASNRDGYTF. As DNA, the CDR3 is TGTGCCAGCAGCCTTAGCGCCTCCAACAGGGACGGCTACACCTTC.

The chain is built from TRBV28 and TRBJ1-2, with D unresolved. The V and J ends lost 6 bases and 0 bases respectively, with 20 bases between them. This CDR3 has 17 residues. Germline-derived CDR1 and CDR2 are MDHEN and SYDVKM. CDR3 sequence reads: CASRSQRFFGANYGYTF. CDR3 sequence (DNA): TGTGCCAGCAGGAGTCAACGGTTCTTCGGGGCTAACTATGGCTACACCTTC.

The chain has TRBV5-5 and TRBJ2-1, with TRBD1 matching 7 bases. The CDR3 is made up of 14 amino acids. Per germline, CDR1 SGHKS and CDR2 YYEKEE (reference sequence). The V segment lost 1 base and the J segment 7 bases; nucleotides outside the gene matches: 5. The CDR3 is CASSLPGGRNEQFF. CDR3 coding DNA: TGTGCCAGCAGCTTGCCAGGGGGTAGGAATGAGCAGTTCTTC.

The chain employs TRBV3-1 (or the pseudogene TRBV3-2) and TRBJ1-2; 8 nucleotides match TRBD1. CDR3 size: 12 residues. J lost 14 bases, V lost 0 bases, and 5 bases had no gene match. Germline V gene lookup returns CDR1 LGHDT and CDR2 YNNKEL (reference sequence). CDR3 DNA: TGTGCCAGCAGCCAAGATAATCAGGGGGCGACCTTC. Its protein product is CASSQDNQGATF.

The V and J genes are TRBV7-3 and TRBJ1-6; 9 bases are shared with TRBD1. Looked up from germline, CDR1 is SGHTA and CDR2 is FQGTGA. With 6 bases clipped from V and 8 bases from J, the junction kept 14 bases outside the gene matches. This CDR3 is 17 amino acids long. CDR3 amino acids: CASRPTTGGVWHSPLHF. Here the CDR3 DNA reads TGTGCCAGCAGACCAACCACAGGGGGCGTTTGGCATTCACCCCTCCACTTT.

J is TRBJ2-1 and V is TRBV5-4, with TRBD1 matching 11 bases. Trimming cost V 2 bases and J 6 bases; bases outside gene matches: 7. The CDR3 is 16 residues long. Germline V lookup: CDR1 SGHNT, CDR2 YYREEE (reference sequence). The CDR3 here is CASSFGGQGATNEQFF. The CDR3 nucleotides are TGTGCCAGCAGCTTCGGTGGACAGGGGGCTACCAATGAGCAGTTCTTC. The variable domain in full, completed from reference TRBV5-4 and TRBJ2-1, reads ETGVTQSPTHLIKTRGQQVTLRCSSQSGHNTVSWYQQALGQGPQFIFQYYREEENGRGNFPPRFSGLQFPNYSSELNVNALELDDSALYLCASSFGGQGATNEQFFGPGTRLTVL.

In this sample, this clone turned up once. The CDR3 bases are TGTGCCAGCCGGAGCTATGCTAGCGGGGGGGCGGAGACCCAGTACTTC. Amino acids: CASRSYASGGAETQYF. This sequence joins TRBV2 and TRBJ2-5; TRBD2 matches at 12 bases. The CDR3 is 16 amino acids. Germline V gene data show CDR1 as SNHLY and CDR2 as FYNNEI. Losses at the gene ends were 8 bases for V and 5 bases for J; bases not matched to a gene: 12.

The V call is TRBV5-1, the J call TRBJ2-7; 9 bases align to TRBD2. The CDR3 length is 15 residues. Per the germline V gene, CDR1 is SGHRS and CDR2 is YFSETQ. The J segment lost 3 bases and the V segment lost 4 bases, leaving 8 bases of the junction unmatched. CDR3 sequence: CASSLAGRGGYEQYF. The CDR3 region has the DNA TGCGCCAGCAGCCTGGCGGGGCGGGGGGGCTACGAGCAGTACTTC.

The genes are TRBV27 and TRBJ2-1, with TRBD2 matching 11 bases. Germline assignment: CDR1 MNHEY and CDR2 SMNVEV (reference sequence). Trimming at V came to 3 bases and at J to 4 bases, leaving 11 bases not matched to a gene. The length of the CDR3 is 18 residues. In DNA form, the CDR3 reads TGTGCCAGCAGTTTGCCTCGAGGTACTAGCGGGGGATACAATGAGCAGTTCTTC. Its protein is CASSLPRGTSGGYNEQFF.

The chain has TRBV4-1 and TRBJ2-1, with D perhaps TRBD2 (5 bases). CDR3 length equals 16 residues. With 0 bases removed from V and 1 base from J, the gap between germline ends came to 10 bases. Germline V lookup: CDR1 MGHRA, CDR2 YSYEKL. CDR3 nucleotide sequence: TGCGCCAGCAGCCAAGACGGACTGGAGTCCTACAATGAGCAGTTCTTC. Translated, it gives CASSQDGLESYNEQFF.